This is a list of T cell receptor beta chains from one sample in a study of control samples from healthy donors and cancer patients. Method: immunoSEQ multiplex PCR; TCRdb's copy keeps in-frame clones and lacks some. The table includes 150,000 to 180,000 clones, about 94% detected once. Sequencing was performed on blood. These receptor sequences come from a man aged 35-49 years in good health. Each CDR3 is given with its conserved first and last residue. The order of the fields is CDR3 protein, clone size, D gene, V gene, CDR3 length. The D gene is left open where the match is weak. A row's size may be missing; if present it is once, few, many or a size class.

CASSEGDRSNEKLFF NA TRBD1 TRBV10-2 15
CASSEVLEIRSNQPQHF NA NA TRBV6-1 17
CASSKGGAGHTDTQYF NA NA TRBV21-1 16
CASSWSGGQETQYF NA TRBD2 TRBV5-4 14
CAISETSSGLKQYF NA NA TRBV10-3 14
CASSLAGVTDTQYF NA TRBD2 TRBV2 14
CASSSPGQGGYEQYF NA TRBD1 TRBV7-2 15
CASSKPRGGEQFF NA NA TRBV21-1 13
CASSSTGTPRNEKLFF once TRBD1 TRBV28 16
CATSDRGSGHNTGELFF NA NA TRBV24-1 17
CASQGGYNSPLHF NA TRBD1 TRBV10-3 13
CASTQVELNTEAFF NA NA TRBV6-6 14
CASSQEAWGGGYSPLHF NA NA TRBV4-2 17
CASSPMSGGRAFF NA NA TRBV7-2 13
CASSATDYSNQPQHF NA NA TRBV19 15
CASSLSGIEREETQYF NA NA TRBV27 16